Listed below are T cell receptor beta chains from one sample, sequenced in a study of CD8 T cells in Susac syndrome. TCRdb processed the immunoSEQ multiplex PCR reads anew with MiXCR; each CDR3 protein has one entry. Of 110,000 or so distinct CDR3 sequences in the sample, about 92% were seen once. Sequenced: CD4+ T cells from PBMCs. These receptors came from a human donor with multiple sclerosis. CDR3s include the opening cysteine and the closing phenylalanine or tryptophan.

V gene,J gene,CDR3 protein
TRBV29-1,TRBJ1-5,CSVGDQPQHF
TRBV5-4,TRBJ2-5,CASSLLGPGETQYF
TRBV7-9,TRBJ1-1,CASSLAMDKGTEAFF
TRBV29-1,TRBJ2-4,CSVEVSAKNIQYF
TRBV7-9,TRBJ2-3,CASSSSDGSTDTQYF
TRBV25-1,TRBJ2-1,CASSEYIGRGLYNEQFF
TRBV7-9,TRBJ2-1,CASSFLPGTGRDEQFF
TRBV5-5,TRBJ1-6,CASSWEDVGASYNSPLHF
TRBV2,TRBJ2-5,CASNQRGGLETQYF
TRBV14,TRBJ1-1,CASSQVRGAEAFF
TRBV6-5,TRBJ1-4,CASSYSGTLNEKLFF
TRBV11-2,TRBJ2-7,CASSGSRTAPSYEQYF
TRBV2,TRBJ2-5,CASSDHYQETQYF
TRBV2,TRBJ1-1,CASSNSRQGTEAFF
TRBV10-3,TRBJ1-1,CAISESWTGYEAFF
TRBV7-9,TRBJ2-1,CASSPRTAPNEQFF
TRBV19,TRBJ1-6,CASSIDRFNSPLHF
TRBV11-3,TRBJ2-3,CASSPGTGNTDTQYF
TRBV29-1,TRBJ1-3,CSVRPGGTGNTIYF
TRBV14,TRBJ2-1,CASSQTPTYRARNEQFF
TRBV27,TRBJ1-6,CASSYRGYNSPLHF
TRBV20-1,TRBJ1-1,CSAGGGYTEAFF
TRBV9,TRBJ2-5,CASSVGVAGGPSETQYF
TRBV5-1,TRBJ2-3,CASSLEFRDADTQYF
TRBV3-1,TRBJ2-6,CASSRAHSGANVLTF
TRBV20-1,TRBJ2-7,CSARDYQAVAYEQYF
TRBV6-5,TRBJ1-6,CASSYSPRGNSPLHF
TRBV19,TRBJ2-3,CASSRTGSSGAADTQYF